This TCR beta chain was documented in a study of control samples from healthy donors and cancer patients. CDR3 length: 15 amino acids. In germline, CDR1 is DFQATT, CDR2 SNEGSKA (reference sequence). V lost 3 bases and J 5 bases, leaving 20 bases between the germline ends. Sequenced by immunoSEQ multiplex PCR; TCRdb stores in-frame clones only, minus some. Found here are about 160,000 clones, roughly 95% of them singletons; the top ten hold over 1%. This clonotype was sampled from a young woman in good health. Sequencing was done on a sample of blood. The rearrangement joins TRBV20-1 to TRBJ2-7; maybe TRBD2 (6 bases). In DNA, the CDR3 is TGCAGTGCTAGTTTATTTGGGGAGGAATGGGACGAGCAGTACTTC. This translates into CSASLFGEEWDEQYF.